This is a list of T cell receptor beta chains from one sample in a study of OX40 agonist ivuxolimab in advanced cancers. Only in-frame clones appear in the TCRdb table, and some are missing; sequencing was by immunoSEQ multiplex PCR. The table includes over 45,000 clones, about four fifths detected once. Material: CD4+ or CD8+ T cells sorted from blood, obtained in a trial of the OX40 agonist ivuxolimab. The receptors shown here come from an adult with an advanced solid tumor such as melanoma, head and neck, liver or kidney cancer. The CDR3 runs from the conserved cysteine through the conserved F or W. The order of the fields is clone size, V gene, J gene, D gene, CDR3 DNA, CDR3 protein. A D gene is named only where the DNA matches it firmly. For some rows the clone size is stated as once, few or many, or as a class when expanded; others skip it.

clone_size: NA
v_call: TRBV7-8
j_call: TRBJ1-4
d_call: NA
cdr3_nt: TGTGCCAGCAGCTCGGACCCAGCATCAGCAACTAATGAAAAACTGTTTTTT
cdr3_aa: CASSSDPASATNEKLFF

clone_size: NA
v_call: TRBV6-1
j_call: TRBJ1-6
d_call: NA
cdr3_nt: TGTGCCAGCAGACCCTACAGGGCTAATAATTCACCTCTCCACTTT
cdr3_aa: CASRPYRANNSPLHF

clone_size: NA
v_call: TRBV28
j_call: TRBJ1-1
d_call: TRBD1
cdr3_nt: TGTGCCAGCAGTAGGACAGGGGGCGGTCCTGAAGCTTTCTTT
cdr3_aa: CASSRTGGGPEAFF

clone_size: NA
v_call: TRBV7-9
j_call: TRBJ1-3
d_call: NA
cdr3_nt: TGTGCCAGCAGCCCAGAGGTCAGCTCTGGAAACACCATATATTTT
cdr3_aa: CASSPEVSSGNTIYF

clone_size: NA
v_call: TRBV29-1
j_call: TRBJ1-2
d_call: NA
cdr3_nt: TGCAGCGCGGTCTTACCTGACTATGGCTACACCTTC
cdr3_aa: CSAVLPDYGYTF

clone_size: NA
v_call: TRBV28
j_call: TRBJ2-7
d_call: NA
cdr3_nt: TGTGCCAGCAGTTTAACTACTTCCTACGAGCAGTACTTC
cdr3_aa: CASSLTTSYEQYF

clone_size: once
v_call: TRBV7-6
j_call: TRBJ2-5
d_call: NA
cdr3_nt: TGTGCCAGCAGCTTAGAGGCCTCACGCCAAGAGACCCAGTACTTC
cdr3_aa: CASSLEASRQETQYF

clone_size: NA
v_call: TRBV5-6
j_call: TRBJ2-6
d_call: TRBD1
cdr3_nt: TGTGCCAGCACCAGAGTCGGGACAGGGCTTTTCTCTGGGGCCAACGTCCTGACTTTC
cdr3_aa: CASTRVGTGLFSGANVLTF

clone_size: few
v_call: TRBV5-4
j_call: TRBJ1-4
d_call: TRBD1
cdr3_nt: TGTGCCAGCAGCACGAACAGGGGCCGGCCGGGTGAAAAACTGTTTTTT
cdr3_aa: CASSTNRGRPGEKLFF

clone_size: once
v_call: TRBV5-1
j_call: TRBJ2-2
d_call: NA
cdr3_nt: TGCGCCAGCACCTCGAGTGCGGGTTCCACCGGGGAGCTGTTTTTT
cdr3_aa: CASTSSAGSTGELFF

clone_size: NA
v_call: TRBV9
j_call: TRBJ1-1
d_call: NA
cdr3_nt: TGTGCCAGCAGCGTCGAATCGGGGCGCGGCACTGAAGCTTTCTTT
cdr3_aa: CASSVESGRGTEAFF

clone_size: NA
v_call: TRBV10-2
j_call: TRBJ2-1
d_call: NA
cdr3_nt: TGCGCCAGCACCCCGGGGGCGAATGAGCAGTTCTTC
cdr3_aa: CASTPGANEQFF

clone_size: NA
v_call: TRBV21-1
j_call: TRBJ2-3
d_call: NA
cdr3_nt: TGTGCCAGCAGCAAAGGAGGTGGCAGTAGCACAGATACGCAGTATTTT
cdr3_aa: CASSKGGGSSTDTQYF

clone_size: NA
v_call: TRBV9
j_call: TRBJ1-4
d_call: TRBD1
cdr3_nt: TGTGCCAGCAGCGTAGGGACAGGGAGGGATGAAAAACTGTTTTTT
cdr3_aa: CASSVGTGRDEKLFF

clone_size: NA
v_call: TRBV7-3
j_call: TRBJ2-3
d_call: NA
cdr3_nt: TGTGCCAGCAGCTACCTTGGCGGGGGCCTAGATACGCAGTATTTT
cdr3_aa: CASSYLGGGLDTQYF

clone_size: NA
v_call: TRBV28
j_call: TRBJ2-7
d_call: TRBD2
cdr3_nt: TGTGCCAGCGAGCCTAGCGGGGGGGCCGAGTACGAGCAGTACTTC
cdr3_aa: CASEPSGGAEYEQYF

clone_size: NA
v_call: TRBV19
j_call: TRBJ1-1
d_call: NA
cdr3_nt: TGTGCCAGTACGGGACAATTGAACACTGAAGCTTTCTTT
cdr3_aa: CASTGQLNTEAFF

clone_size: NA
v_call: TRBV7-2
j_call: TRBJ1-1
d_call: NA
cdr3_nt: TGTGCCAGCAGCACCTACAGGGCGACTGAAGCTTTCTTT
cdr3_aa: CASSTYRATEAFF

clone_size: NA
v_call: TRBV6-1
j_call: TRBJ1-5
d_call: NA
cdr3_nt: TGTGCCAGTCGTCCGTGGGGGGGCAATCAGCCCCAGCATTTT
cdr3_aa: CASRPWGGNQPQHF

clone_size: many
v_call: TRBV10-3
j_call: TRBJ2-5
d_call: TRBD1
cdr3_nt: TGTGCCATCAGTCCCACGAAGACGACAGGGGCCCAAGAGACCCAGTACTTC
cdr3_aa: CAISPTKTTGAQETQYF

clone_size: NA
v_call: TRBV15
j_call: TRBJ2-7
d_call: TRBD1
cdr3_nt: TGTGCCACCAGCAGGCCGACAGGGGCGATCTACGAGCAGTACTTC
cdr3_aa: CATSRPTGAIYEQYF

clone_size: NA
v_call: TRBV11-2
j_call: TRBJ2-1
d_call: NA
cdr3_nt: TGTGCCAGCAGCTTAGACGGACAGATCTACAATGAGCAGTTCTTC
cdr3_aa: CASSLDGQIYNEQFF

clone_size: NA
v_call: TRBV21-1
j_call: TRBJ2-2
d_call: NA
cdr3_nt: TGTGCCAGCAGCAAAGCGCTTTGGCGGCCCCGGGAGCTGTTTTTT
cdr3_aa: CASSKALWRPRELFF

clone_size: NA
v_call: TRBV7-3
j_call: TRBJ2-7
d_call: NA
cdr3_nt: TGTGCCAGCAGCTTAGGTTCTCCTTACGAGCAGTACTTC
cdr3_aa: CASSLGSPYEQYF

clone_size: NA
v_call: TRBV6-5
j_call: TRBJ1-4
d_call: NA
cdr3_nt: TGTGCCAGCAGTTACCCGGGAGTTAATGAAAAACTGTTTTTT
cdr3_aa: CASSYPGVNEKLFF

clone_size: few
v_call: TRBV11-3
j_call: TRBJ2-5
d_call: NA
cdr3_nt: TGTGCCAGCAGCCCCCGGGGGGCCCCACGGGAGACCCAGTACTTC
cdr3_aa: CASSPRGAPRETQYF

clone_size: once
v_call: TRBV18
j_call: TRBJ2-4
d_call: TRBD1
cdr3_nt: TGTGCCAGCTCTCCCGGGACAGGGGGCGGTTTCGCCAAAAACATTCAGTACTTC
cdr3_aa: CASSPGTGGGFAKNIQYF

clone_size: NA
v_call: TRBV7-5
j_call: TRBJ1-4
d_call: NA
cdr3_nt: TGTGCCAGAAGCGCTACCGGGACAGGGTGCGGACGTGCAACTAATGAAAAACTGTTTTTT
cdr3_aa: CARSATGTGCGRATNEKLFF

clone_size: once
v_call: TRBV29-1
j_call: TRBJ2-5
d_call: NA
cdr3_nt: TGCAGCGTTGACGGGGGGCGCATAGGGACCCAGTACTTC
cdr3_aa: CSVDGGRIGTQYF

clone_size: NA
v_call: TRBV19
j_call: TRBJ1-4
d_call: NA
cdr3_nt: TGTGCCAGTAGTATTGGGACGGCTAGTGAAAAACTGTTTTTT
cdr3_aa: CASSIGTASEKLFF

clone_size: NA
v_call: TRBV6-1
j_call: TRBJ2-6
d_call: NA
cdr3_nt: TGTGCCAGCAGTGGAGGATGGGGGCGTACTGGGGCCAACGTCCTGACTTTC
cdr3_aa: CASSGGWGRTGANVLTF

clone_size: NA
v_call: TRBV4-1
j_call: TRBJ2-1
d_call: TRBD2
cdr3_nt: TGCGCCAGCAGCCATGCGGGGGTAGAGAATGAGCAGTTCTTC
cdr3_aa: CASSHAGVENEQFF

clone_size: NA
v_call: TRBV28
j_call: TRBJ2-1
d_call: TRBD2
cdr3_nt: TGTGCCAGCAGTTTACCGACTAGCCCCAACAATGAGCAGTTCTTC
cdr3_aa: CASSLPTSPNNEQFF

clone_size: once
v_call: TRBV11-3
j_call: TRBJ2-2
d_call: NA
cdr3_nt: TGTGCCAGCAAAAAGACTTCGAACACCGGGGAGCTGTTTTTT
cdr3_aa: CASKKTSNTGELFF

clone_size: NA
v_call: TRBV2
j_call: TRBJ2-5
d_call: TRBD1
cdr3_nt: TGTGCCAGCAGCAGGACAGGGGGCGAGGGGGAGACCCAGTACTTC
cdr3_aa: CASSRTGGEGETQYF

clone_size: NA
v_call: TRBV12-1
j_call: TRBJ2-5
d_call: NA
cdr3_nt: TGTGCCAGCAGCTTTCAGACCCGGACCCAAGAGACCCAGTACTTC
cdr3_aa: CASSFQTRTQETQYF

clone_size: NA
v_call: TRBV2
j_call: TRBJ1-4
d_call: TRBD1
cdr3_nt: TGTGCCAGCAGTCAGGACAGGAGTCGGGGGGAAAAACTGTTTTTT
cdr3_aa: CASSQDRSRGEKLFF

clone_size: NA
v_call: TRBV11-2
j_call: TRBJ2-1
d_call: NA
cdr3_nt: TGTGCCAGCAGCTTAGTTTGGGACCGAAGCAATGAGCAGTTCTTC
cdr3_aa: CASSLVWDRSNEQFF

clone_size: NA
v_call: TRBV11-2
j_call: TRBJ2-3
d_call: NA
cdr3_nt: TGTGCCAGCAGCTTAGAAGGGTACACAGATACGCAGTATTTT
cdr3_aa: CASSLEGYTDTQYF

clone_size: NA
v_call: TRBV6-5
j_call: TRBJ2-1
d_call: TRBD2
cdr3_nt: TGTGCCAGCCTCCGGGACTATGACAATGAGCAGTTCTTC
cdr3_aa: CASLRDYDNEQFF

clone_size: few
v_call: TRBV6-4
j_call: TRBJ2-2
d_call: NA
cdr3_nt: TGTGCCAGCAGTTACTCGGGTGTGAGCACACACGGGGAGCTGTTTTTT
cdr3_aa: CASSYSGVSTHGELFF

clone_size: NA
v_call: TRBV20-1
j_call: TRBJ2-3
d_call: NA
cdr3_nt: TGCAGTGTCGACGGCACAGATACGCAGTATTTT
cdr3_aa: CSVDGTDTQYF

clone_size: NA
v_call: TRBV18
j_call: TRBJ2-5
d_call: NA
cdr3_nt: TGTGCCAGCTCACCCGCACAGGGCGACCAAGAGACCCAGTACTTC
cdr3_aa: CASSPAQGDQETQYF

clone_size: NA
v_call: TRBV9
j_call: TRBJ2-1
d_call: NA
cdr3_nt: TGTGCCAGCAGCCTCACAGGGAGCTCCTACAATGAGCAGTTCTTC
cdr3_aa: CASSLTGSSYNEQFF

clone_size: NA
v_call: TRBV5-6
j_call: TRBJ2-2
d_call: NA
cdr3_nt: TGTGCCAGCAGCTTTGCTCCGGGCTGGGAGCTGTTTTTT
cdr3_aa: CASSFAPGWELFF

clone_size: NA
v_call: TRBV10-1
j_call: TRBJ2-2
d_call: NA
cdr3_nt: TGCGCCAGCAGTGAGTCGAGGGGGAACACCGGGGAGCTGTTTTTT
cdr3_aa: CASSESRGNTGELFF

clone_size: NA
v_call: TRBV19
j_call: TRBJ2-7
d_call: NA
cdr3_nt: TGTGCCAGTAGCCTTGGAGGGGGCAGGTACGAGCAGTACTTC
cdr3_aa: CASSLGGGRYEQYF

clone_size: NA
v_call: TRBV10-1
j_call: TRBJ2-5
d_call: NA
cdr3_nt: TGCGCCAGCAGTGAGTCGGGGGGACTCGAAGAGACCCAGTACTTC
cdr3_aa: CASSESGGLEETQYF

clone_size: NA
v_call: TRBV18
j_call: TRBJ1-4
d_call: NA
cdr3_nt: TGTGCCAGCTCCGAGGATCGAAAACTGTTTTTT
cdr3_aa: CASSEDRKLFF

clone_size: NA
v_call: TRBV11-2
j_call: TRBJ1-4
d_call: NA
cdr3_nt: TGTGCCAGCAGCTCCCTCCGGACAGAACTGTTTTTT
cdr3_aa: CASSSLRTELFF

clone_size: NA
v_call: TRBV28
j_call: TRBJ2-7
d_call: NA
cdr3_nt: TGTGCCAGCAGCTGGACATCCAGCTCCTACGAGCAGTACTTC
cdr3_aa: CASSWTSSSYEQYF

clone_size: once
v_call: TRBV19
j_call: TRBJ1-2
d_call: TRBD1
cdr3_nt: TGTGCCAGTAGTACGGGGGACAGGGGTATTTATGGCTACACCTTC
cdr3_aa: CASSTGDRGIYGYTF

clone_size: NA
v_call: TRBV10-1
j_call: TRBJ2-3
d_call: TRBD2
cdr3_nt: TGCGCCAGCAAAGCGGGAGCGGCAGATACGCAGTATTTT
cdr3_aa: CASKAGAADTQYF

clone_size: NA
v_call: TRBV29-1
j_call: TRBJ2-7
d_call: TRBD1
cdr3_nt: TGCAGCGTCCGTGATACAGGGGGATACGAGCAGTACTTC
cdr3_aa: CSVRDTGGYEQYF

clone_size: once
v_call: TRBV5-4
j_call: TRBJ2-5
d_call: NA
cdr3_nt: TGTGCCAGCAGCTTGGCAGGGAACCAAGAGACCCAGTACTTC
cdr3_aa: CASSLAGNQETQYF

clone_size: NA
v_call: TRBV2
j_call: TRBJ2-1
d_call: NA
cdr3_nt: TGTGCCAGCAGTGTCCTGACTAGTAACAATGAGCAGTTCTTC
cdr3_aa: CASSVLTSNNEQFF

clone_size: NA
v_call: TRBV19
j_call: TRBJ2-1
d_call: NA
cdr3_nt: TGTGCCAGTAGTAGAGGGGGTGGAGGGCTAGACCGAGAGCAGTTCTTC
cdr3_aa: CASSRGGGGLDREQFF